This TCR beta chain was identified during a study of blood T cell repertoires in COVID-19. The overall study: The origin of the acute and convalescent COVID-19 samples was the United States, Italy and Spain. The analysed material was cDNA or gDNA that came from T cells, B-cell-depleted T cells, or PBMCs.

Only one count was recorded for this clone. Clones were sequenced by immunoSEQ multiplex PCR, and TCRdb holds only the in-frame ones, with some missing. The sample lists about 130,000 clones, 65% to 90% seen once, with 27% in the top ten. J lost 7 bases, V lost 1 base, and 11 bases had no gene match. Per the germline V gene, CDR1 is LGHNA and CDR2 is YSLEER. The CDR3 length is 17 residues. Sequences were obtained from peripheral blood. The clonotype was recovered from a woman of 80 years or more with acute or convalescent COVID-19. V and J are TRBV4-3 and TRBJ2-1; TRBD1 aligns across 9 bases. DNA of the CDR3: TGCGCCAGCAGCCAAGCGGTAGGACAGGGGCCGCGGAATGAGCAGTTCTTC. It encodes CASSQAVGQGPRNEQFF.